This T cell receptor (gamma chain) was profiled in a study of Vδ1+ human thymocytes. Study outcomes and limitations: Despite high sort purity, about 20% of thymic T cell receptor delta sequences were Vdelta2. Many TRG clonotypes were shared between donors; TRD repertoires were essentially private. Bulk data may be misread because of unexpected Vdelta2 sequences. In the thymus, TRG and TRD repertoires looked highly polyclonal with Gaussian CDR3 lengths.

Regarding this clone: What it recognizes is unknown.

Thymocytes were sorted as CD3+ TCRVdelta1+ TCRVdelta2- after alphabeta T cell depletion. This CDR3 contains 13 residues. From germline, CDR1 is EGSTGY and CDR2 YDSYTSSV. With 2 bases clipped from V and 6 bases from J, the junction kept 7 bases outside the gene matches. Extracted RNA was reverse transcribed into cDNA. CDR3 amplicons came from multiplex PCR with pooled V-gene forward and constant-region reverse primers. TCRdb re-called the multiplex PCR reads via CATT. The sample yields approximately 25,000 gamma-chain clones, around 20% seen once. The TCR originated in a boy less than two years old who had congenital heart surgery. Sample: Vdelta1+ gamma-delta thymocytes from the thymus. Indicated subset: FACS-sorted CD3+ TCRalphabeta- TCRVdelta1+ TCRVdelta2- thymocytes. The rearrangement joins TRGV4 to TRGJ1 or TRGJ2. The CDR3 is CATWDESCYKKLF. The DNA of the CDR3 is TGTGCCACCTGGGATGAGTCCTGTTATAAGAAACTCTTT.